This TCR beta chain is drawn from a study of a mutant IDH1 vaccine in newly diagnosed glioma. About the study: Patients got their first vaccination 4-6 weeks after radiotherapy alone, or with temozolomide cycles. Of the patients given treatment, approximately 60% were male and about 38% were female, and a mean age of around 38 years was recorded. Receipt of radiotherapy, temozolomide, or both preceded the study, and most received both.

Only a few counts were recorded for this clone. Its antigen is not known. Broader study findings: Immune responses arising from the vaccine appeared in more than 90% of patients.

The time point here: week 23, last vaccination. A single vaccine dose contained 300 ug of mutant IDH1 20-mer peptide, and topical imiquimod was used with it. The CDR3 runs 12 residues. Germline loops: CDR1 LNHDA, CDR2 SQIVND (reference sequence). Trimming removed 6 bases from V and 7 bases from J, with 12 bases in between. Only in-frame clones appear in the TCRdb table, and some are missing; sequencing was by immunoSEQ multiplex PCR. This table holds roughly 45,000 clones, around 85% found once. Sequencing used PBMCs, obtained from a glioma patient whose treatment included an IDH1 peptide vaccine. The TCR was taken from a woman aged 18 to 35 with glioma. Some clones in this sample may be carry-over from other donors' samples. This chain links TRBV19 with TRBJ1-1; D gene ambiguous. In DNA, the CDR3 is TGTGCCAGTAGCCATAGGACGGATGAAGCTTTCTTT. This encodes CASSHRTDEAFF.